This paragraph reports one TCR beta chain. The target antigen is unknown. The stimulus was lysate of CMV-infected fibroblasts, about 10 ug/mL. Sorted nonresponding memory CD4+ T cells were CD40L-negative, CD69-negative, CD45RO-high. For at least 4 years, plasma HIV-1 RNA was undetectable (<50 copies/mL). This entry comes from a study of persistence of HIV-infected CD4 T cells. Sequencing used immunoSEQ version 4 in survey mode. Libraries were prepared by immunoSEQ multiplex PCR; TCRdb keeps only in-frame clonotypes and omits some of them. This sample carries 25,000 to 30,000 clones, roughly 82% of them seen once, and the ten largest clones take approximately 4.6%. Study-wide results and limits: Antigen-responding cells were enriched for degenerate expanded CDR3beta sequences.

Germline V gene lookup returns CDR1 MNHEY and CDR2 SVGAGI. V dropped 2 bases and J dropped 4; count of bases not matched to a gene: 8. CDR3 length equals 16 residues. The chain couples TRBV6-5 to TRBJ1-1; 9 nucleotides align to TRBD1. The clonotype comes from an adult man with HIV who was CMV-seropositive. Here the sequenced sample was CD4+ T cells sorted from PBMCs after approximately 19-hour stimulation, taken from a patient who received antiretroviral therapy. CDR3 DNA: TGTGCCAGCAGTTACGGGACAGGGAGACGAGGCACTGAAGCTTTCTTT. Protein product: CASSYGTGRRGTEAFF.